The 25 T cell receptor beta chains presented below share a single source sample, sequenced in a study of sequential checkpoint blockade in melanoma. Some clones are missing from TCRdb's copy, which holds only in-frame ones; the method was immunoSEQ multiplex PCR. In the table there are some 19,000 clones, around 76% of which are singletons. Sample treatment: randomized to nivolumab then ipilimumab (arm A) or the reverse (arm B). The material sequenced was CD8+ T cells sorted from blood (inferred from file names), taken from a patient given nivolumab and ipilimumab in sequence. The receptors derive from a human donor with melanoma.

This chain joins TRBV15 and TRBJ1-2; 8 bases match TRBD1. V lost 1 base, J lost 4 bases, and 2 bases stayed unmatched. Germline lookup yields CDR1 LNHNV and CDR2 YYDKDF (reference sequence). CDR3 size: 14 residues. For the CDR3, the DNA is TGTGCCACCAGCAGAGGGACAGGGTTCTATGGCTACACCTTC. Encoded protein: CATSRGTGFYGYTF.

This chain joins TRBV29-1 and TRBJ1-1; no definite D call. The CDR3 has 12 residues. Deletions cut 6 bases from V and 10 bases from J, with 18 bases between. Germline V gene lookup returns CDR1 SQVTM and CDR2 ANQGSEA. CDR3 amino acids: CSVPIGGIGAFF. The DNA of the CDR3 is TGCAGCGTCCCTATCGGCGGCATTGGAGCTTTCTTT. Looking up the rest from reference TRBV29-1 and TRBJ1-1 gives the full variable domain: SAVISQKPSRDICQRGTSLTIQCQVDSQVTMMFWYRQQPGQSLTLIATANQGSEATYESGFVIDKFPISRPNLTFSTLTVSNMSPEDSSIYLCSVPIGGIGAFFGQGTRLTVV.

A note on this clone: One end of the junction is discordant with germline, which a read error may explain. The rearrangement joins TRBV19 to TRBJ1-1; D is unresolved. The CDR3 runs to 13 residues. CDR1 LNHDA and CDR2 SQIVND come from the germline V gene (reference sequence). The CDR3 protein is CASSITEGTEASF. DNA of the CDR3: TGTGCCAGTAGTATAACAGAGGGCACTGAAGCTTCCTTT.

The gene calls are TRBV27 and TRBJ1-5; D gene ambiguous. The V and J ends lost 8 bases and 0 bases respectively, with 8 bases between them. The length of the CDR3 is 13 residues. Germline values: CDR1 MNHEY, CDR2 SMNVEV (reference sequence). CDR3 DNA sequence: TGTGCCAGCGGCCAATTTAGCAATCAGCCCCAGCATTTT. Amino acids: CASGQFSNQPQHF.

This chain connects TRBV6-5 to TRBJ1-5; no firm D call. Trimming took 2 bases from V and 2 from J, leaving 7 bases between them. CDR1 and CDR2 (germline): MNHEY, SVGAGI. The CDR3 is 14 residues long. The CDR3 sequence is CASSYGEGNQPQHF. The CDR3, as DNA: TGTGCCAGCAGTTACGGGGAGGGCAATCAGCCCCAGCATTTT.

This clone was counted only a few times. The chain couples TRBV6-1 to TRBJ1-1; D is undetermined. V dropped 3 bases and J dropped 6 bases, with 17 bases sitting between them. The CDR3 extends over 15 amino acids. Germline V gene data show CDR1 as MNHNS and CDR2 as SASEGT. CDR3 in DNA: TGTGCCAGCAGTGACGTAAGCAGTCCAGGTTCTGAAGCTTTCTTT. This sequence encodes CASSDVSSPGSEAFF.

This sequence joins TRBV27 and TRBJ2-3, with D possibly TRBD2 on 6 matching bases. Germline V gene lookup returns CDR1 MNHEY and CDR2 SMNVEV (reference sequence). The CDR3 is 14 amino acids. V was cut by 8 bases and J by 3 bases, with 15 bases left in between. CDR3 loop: CASGTSFGTDTQYF. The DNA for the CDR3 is TGTGCCAGCGGAACTAGCTTCGGGACAGATACGCAGTATTTT.

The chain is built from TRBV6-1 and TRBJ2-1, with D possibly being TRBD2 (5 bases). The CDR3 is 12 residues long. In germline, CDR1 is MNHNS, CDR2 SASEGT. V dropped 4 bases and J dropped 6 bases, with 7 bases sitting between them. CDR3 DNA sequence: TGTGCCAGCAGTGGGACTCCCAATGAGCAGTTCTTC. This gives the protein CASSGTPNEQFF.

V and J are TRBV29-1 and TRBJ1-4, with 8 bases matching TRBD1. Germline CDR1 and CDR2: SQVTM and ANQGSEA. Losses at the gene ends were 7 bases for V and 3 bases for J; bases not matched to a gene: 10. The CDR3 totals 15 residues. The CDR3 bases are TGCAGCGCCTCGGACAGGGAAGGAGCTAATGAAAAACTGTTTTTT. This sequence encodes CSASDREGANEKLFF.

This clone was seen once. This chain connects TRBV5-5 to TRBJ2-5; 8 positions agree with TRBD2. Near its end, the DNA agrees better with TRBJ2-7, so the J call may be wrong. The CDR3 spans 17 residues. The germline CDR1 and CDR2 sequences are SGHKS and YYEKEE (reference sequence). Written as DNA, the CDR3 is TGTGCCAGCAGCTTGGCCGGGGTAGCGGGAAGCTCCTACGAGCAGTACTTC. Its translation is CASSLAGVAGSSYEQYF.

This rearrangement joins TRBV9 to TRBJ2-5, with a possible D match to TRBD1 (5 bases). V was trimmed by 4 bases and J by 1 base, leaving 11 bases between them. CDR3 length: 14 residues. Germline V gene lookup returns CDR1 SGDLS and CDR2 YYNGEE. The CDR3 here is CASSPQAFQETQYF. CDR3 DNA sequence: TGTGCCAGCAGCCCACAGGCGTTCCAAGAGACCCAGTACTTC.

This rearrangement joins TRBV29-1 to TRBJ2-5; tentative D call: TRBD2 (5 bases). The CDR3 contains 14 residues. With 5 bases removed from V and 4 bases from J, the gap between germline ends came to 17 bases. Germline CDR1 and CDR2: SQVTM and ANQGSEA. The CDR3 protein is CSVTGWTAGETQYF. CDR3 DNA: TGCAGCGTTACGGGGTGGACGGCTGGAGAGACCCAGTACTTC.

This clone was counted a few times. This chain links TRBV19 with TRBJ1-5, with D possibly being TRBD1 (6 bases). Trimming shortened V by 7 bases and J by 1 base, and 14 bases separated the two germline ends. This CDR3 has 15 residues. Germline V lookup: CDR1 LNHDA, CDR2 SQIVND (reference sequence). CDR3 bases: TGTGCCAGTAAGCAGGGGATAGGGAGCAATCAGCCCCAGCATTTT. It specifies CASKQGIGSNQPQHF.

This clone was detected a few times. The CDR3 spells CASSHTGQGSYEQYF. CDR3 nucleotide sequence: TGTGCCAGTAGCCACACGGGACAGGGAAGCTACGAGCAGTACTTC. This chain uses TRBV19 with TRBJ2-7; TRBD1 matches 9 bases. Germline lookup yields CDR1 LNHDA and CDR2 SQIVND (reference sequence). The CDR3 is made up of 15 amino acids. Trimming removed 6 bases from V and 3 bases from J; junction bases left unmatched: 9.

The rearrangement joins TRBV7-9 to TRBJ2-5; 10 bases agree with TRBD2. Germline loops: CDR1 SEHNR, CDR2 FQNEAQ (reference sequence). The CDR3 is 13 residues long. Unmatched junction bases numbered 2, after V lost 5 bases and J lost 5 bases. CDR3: CASSGTSAETQYF. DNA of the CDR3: TGTGCCAGCAGCGGGACTAGCGCGGAGACCCAGTACTTC.

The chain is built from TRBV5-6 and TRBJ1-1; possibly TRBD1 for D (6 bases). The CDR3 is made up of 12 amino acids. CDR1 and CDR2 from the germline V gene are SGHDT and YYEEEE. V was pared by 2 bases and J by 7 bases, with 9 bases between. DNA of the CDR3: TGTGCCAGCAGCTTCGGACAGCTTGAAGCTTTCTTT. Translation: CASSFGQLEAFF.

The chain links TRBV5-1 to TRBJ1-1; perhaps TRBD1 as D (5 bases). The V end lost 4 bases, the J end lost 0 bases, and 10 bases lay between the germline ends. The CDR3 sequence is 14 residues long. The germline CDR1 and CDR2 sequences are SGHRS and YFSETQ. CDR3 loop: CASSPTVLNTEAFF. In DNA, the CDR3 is TGCGCCAGCAGCCCGACAGTTTTGAACACTGAAGCTTTCTTT.

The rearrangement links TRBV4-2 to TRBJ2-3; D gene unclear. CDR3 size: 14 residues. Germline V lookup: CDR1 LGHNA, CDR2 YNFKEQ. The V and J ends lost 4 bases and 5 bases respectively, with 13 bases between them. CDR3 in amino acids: CASSPKGGRDTQYF. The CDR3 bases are TGTGCCAGCAGCCCCAAAGGCGGAAGAGATACGCAGTATTTT.

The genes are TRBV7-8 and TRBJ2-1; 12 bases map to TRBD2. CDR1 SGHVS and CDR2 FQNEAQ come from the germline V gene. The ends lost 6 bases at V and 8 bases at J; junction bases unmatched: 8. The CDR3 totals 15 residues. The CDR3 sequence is CASRQTSGSLDEQFF. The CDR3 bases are TGTGCCAGCAGGCAGACTAGCGGGAGTCTAGATGAGCAGTTCTTC.

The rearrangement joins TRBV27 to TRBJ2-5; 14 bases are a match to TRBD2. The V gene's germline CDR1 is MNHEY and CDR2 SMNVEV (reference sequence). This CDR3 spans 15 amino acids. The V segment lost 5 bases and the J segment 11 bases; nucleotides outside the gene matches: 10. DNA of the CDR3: TGTGCCAGCAGTAAGGGACTAGCGGGAGCTAGAGAGCAGTACTTC. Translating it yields CASSKGLAGAREQYF.

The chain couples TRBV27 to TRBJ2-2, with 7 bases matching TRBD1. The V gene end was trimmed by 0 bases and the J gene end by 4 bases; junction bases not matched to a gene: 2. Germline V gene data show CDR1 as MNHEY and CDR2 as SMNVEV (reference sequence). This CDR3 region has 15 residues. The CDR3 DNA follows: TGTGCCAGCAGTTTATCGGGACAGAGCACCGGGGAGCTGTTTTTT. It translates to CASSLSGQSTGELFF.

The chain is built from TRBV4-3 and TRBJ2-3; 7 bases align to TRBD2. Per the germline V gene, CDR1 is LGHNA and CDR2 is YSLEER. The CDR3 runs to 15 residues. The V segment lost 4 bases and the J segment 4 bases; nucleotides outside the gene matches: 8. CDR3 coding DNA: TGCGCCAGCAGCCCGACTAGCTCCTGGGCAGATACGCAGTATTTT. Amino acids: CASSPTSSWADTQYF.

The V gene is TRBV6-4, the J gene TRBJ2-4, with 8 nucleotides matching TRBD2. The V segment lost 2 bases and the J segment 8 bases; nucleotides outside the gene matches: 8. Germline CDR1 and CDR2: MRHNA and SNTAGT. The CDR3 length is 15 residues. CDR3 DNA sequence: TGTGCCAGCAGTGACAACGGGGGGGCCGGGGACATTCAGTACTTC. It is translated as CASSDNGGAGDIQYF.

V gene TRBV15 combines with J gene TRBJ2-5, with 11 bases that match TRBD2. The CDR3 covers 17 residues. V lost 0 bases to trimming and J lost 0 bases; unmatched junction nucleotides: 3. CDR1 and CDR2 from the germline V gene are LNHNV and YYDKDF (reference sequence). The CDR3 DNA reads TGTGCCACCAGCAGAGATTCACTAGCGGGGGACCAAGAGACCCAGTACTTC. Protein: CATSRDSLAGDQETQYF.

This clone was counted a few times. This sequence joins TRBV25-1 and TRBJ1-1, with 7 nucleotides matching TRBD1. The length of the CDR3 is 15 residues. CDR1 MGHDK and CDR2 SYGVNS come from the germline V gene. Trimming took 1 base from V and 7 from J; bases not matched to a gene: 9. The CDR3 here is CASSELRQGFFEAFF. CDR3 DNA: TGTGCCAGCAGTGAATTGCGACAGGGCTTTTTTGAAGCTTTCTTT.